This T cell receptor beta chain came from a study of T cell responses to AZD1222 COVID-19 vaccine. The study, taken as a whole, reports: Unmutated variant regions are reportedly targeted by nearly half of spike-specific TCRs. The donor cohort was predominantly white British with a female majority, and clonal diversity may have been underestimated.

V shed 3 bases, J shed 1 base, and the junction held 2 bases outside the gene matches. The germline CDR1 and CDR2 sequences are MNHEY and SMNVEV (reference sequence). The CDR3 is 16 amino acids. Generated by immunoSEQ multiplex PCR, the TCRdb table keeps only in-frame clones and is missing some. This sample has tens of thousands of clones, with approximately 81% found just once. This clone was recorded once. The antigen is undetermined. The receptor's source is an adult in good health. Sequenced here: peripheral blood, sampled on day 0 of AZD1222 vaccination. The chain links TRBV27 to TRBJ2-3; 12 bases match TRBD2. The CDR3, as DNA: TGTGCCAGCAGTTTCGGACTAGCGGGGCGCACAGATACGCAGTATTTT. The encoded protein is CASSFGLAGRTDTQYF.